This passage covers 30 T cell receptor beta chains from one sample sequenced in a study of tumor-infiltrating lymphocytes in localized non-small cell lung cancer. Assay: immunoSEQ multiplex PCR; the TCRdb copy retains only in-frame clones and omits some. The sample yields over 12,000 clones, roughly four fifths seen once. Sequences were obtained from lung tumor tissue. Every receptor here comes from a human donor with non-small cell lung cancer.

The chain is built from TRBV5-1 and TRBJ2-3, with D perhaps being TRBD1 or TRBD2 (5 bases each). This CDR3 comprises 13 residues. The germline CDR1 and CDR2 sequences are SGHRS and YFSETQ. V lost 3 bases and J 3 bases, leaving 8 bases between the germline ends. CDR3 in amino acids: CASSSGGTDTQYF. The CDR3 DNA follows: TGCGCCAGCAGCTCTGGGGGTACAGATACGCAGTATTTT.

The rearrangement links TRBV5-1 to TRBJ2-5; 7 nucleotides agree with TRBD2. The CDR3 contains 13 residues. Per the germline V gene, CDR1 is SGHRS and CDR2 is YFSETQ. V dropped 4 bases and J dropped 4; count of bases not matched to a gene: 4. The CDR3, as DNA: TGCGCCAGCAGCGGGGGGGTTAGAGAGACCCAGTACTTC. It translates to CASSGGVRETQYF.

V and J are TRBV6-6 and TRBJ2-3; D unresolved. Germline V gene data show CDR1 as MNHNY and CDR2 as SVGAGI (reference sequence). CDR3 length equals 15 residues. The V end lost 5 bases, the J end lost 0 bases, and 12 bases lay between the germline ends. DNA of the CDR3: TGTGCCAGCAGTCCTACTGGACCTAGCACAGATACGCAGTATTTT. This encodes CASSPTGPSTDTQYF.

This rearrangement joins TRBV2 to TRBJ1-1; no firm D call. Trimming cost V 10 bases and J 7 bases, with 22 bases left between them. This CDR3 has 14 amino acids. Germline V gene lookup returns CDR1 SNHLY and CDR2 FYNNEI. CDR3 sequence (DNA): TGTGCCATCGATGACGGGCAACAGATCTTTGAAGCTTTCTTT. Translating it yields CAIDDGQQIFEAFF. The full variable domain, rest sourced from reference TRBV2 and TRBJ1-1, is EPEVTQTPSHQVTQMGQEVILRCVPISNHLYFYWYRQILGQKVEFLVSFYNNEISEKSEIFDDQFSVERPDGSNFTLKIRSTKLEDSAMYFCAIDDGQQIFEAFFGQGTRLTVV.

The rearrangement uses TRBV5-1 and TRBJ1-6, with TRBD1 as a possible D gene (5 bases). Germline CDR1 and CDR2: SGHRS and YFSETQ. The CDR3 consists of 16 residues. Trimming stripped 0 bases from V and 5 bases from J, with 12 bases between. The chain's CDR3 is CASSLDLGENNSPLHF. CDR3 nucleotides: TGCGCCAGCAGCTTGGACCTGGGGGAGAATAATTCACCCCTCCACTTT.

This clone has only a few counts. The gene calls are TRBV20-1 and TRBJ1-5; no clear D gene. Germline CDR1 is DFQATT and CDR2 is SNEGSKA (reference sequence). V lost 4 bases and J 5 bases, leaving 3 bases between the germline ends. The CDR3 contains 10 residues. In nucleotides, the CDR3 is TGCAGTGCTACTTATCAGCCCCAGCATTTT. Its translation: CSATYQPQHF.

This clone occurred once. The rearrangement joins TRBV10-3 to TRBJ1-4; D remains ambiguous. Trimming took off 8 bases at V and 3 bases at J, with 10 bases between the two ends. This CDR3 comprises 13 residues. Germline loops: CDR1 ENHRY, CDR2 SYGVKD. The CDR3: CAISGGSNEKLFF. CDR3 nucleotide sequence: TGTGCCATCTCGGGAGGTTCTAATGAAAAACTGTTTTTT.

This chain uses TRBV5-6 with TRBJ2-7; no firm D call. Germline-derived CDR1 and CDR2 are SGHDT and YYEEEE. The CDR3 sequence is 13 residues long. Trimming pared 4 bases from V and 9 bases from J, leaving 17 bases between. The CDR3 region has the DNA TGTGCCAGCAGCCTGAGCGCATTAAGTGGGCAGTACTTC. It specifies CASSLSALSGQYF.

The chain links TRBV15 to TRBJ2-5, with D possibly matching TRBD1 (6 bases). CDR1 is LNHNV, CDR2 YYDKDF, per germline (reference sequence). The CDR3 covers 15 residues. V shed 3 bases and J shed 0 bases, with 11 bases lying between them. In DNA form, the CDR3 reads TGTGCCACCAGCAGTGGAAGGACAGACCAAGAGACCCAGTACTTC. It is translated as CATSSGRTDQETQYF.

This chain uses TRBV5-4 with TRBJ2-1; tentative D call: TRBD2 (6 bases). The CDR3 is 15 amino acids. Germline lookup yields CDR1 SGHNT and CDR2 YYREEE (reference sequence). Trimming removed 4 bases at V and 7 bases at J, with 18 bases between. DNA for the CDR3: TGTGCCAGCAGCCTCCTGGAGGGGCTAAAGAATGAGCAGTTCTTC. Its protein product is CASSLLEGLKNEQFF. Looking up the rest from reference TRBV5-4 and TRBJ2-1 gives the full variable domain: ETGVTQSPTHLIKTRGQQVTLRCSSQSGHNTVSWYQQALGQGPQFIFQYYREEENGRGNFPPRFSGLQFPNYSSELNVNALELDDSALYLCASSLLEGLKNEQFFGPGTRLTVL.

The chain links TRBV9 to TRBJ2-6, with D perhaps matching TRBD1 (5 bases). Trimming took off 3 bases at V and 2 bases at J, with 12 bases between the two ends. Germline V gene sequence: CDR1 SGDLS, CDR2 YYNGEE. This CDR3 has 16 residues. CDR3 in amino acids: CASSAYRSAGANVLTF. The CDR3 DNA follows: TGTGCCAGCAGCGCTTACAGGTCAGCTGGGGCCAACGTCCTGACTTTC.

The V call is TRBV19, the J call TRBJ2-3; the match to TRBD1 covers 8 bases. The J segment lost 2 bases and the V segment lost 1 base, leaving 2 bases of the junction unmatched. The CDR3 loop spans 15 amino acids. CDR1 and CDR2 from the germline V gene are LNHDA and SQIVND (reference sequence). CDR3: CASSIGTGLTDTQYF. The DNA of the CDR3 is TGTGCCAGTAGTATAGGGACAGGGCTCACAGATACGCAGTATTTT.

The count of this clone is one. Here the CDR3 DNA reads TGTGCCAGCAGCCCGGGGGACAGGGTACGGGGCTACACCTTC. Translating it yields CASSPGDRVRGYTF. The J gene is TRBJ1-2, the V gene TRBV7-3; 9 nucleotides match TRBD1. J lost 8 bases, V lost 5 bases, and 9 bases had no gene match. This CDR3 spans 14 amino acids. Germline assignment: CDR1 SGHTA and CDR2 FQGTGA.

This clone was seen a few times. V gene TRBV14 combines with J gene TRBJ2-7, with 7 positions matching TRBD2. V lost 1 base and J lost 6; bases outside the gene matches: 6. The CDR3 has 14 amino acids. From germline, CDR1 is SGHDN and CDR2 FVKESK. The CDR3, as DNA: TGTGCCAGCAGCCAAGTGGGGGGGATCGGCGAGCAGTACTTC. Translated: CASSQVGGIGEQYF.

The CDR3 nucleotides read TGTGCCAGCAGTGAACCGGACAGGGGGTCCGAGCAGTACTTC. This sequence encodes CASSEPDRGSEQYF. The rearrangement joins TRBV25-1 to TRBJ2-7; TRBD1 matches at 10 bases. This CDR3 contains 14 residues. In germline, CDR1 is MGHDK, CDR2 SYGVNS. Trimming at V came to 2 bases and at J to 6 bases, leaving 4 bases not matched to a gene.

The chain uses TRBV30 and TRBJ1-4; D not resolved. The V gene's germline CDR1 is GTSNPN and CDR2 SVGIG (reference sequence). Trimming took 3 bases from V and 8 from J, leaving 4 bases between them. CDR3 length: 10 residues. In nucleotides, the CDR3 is TGTGCCTGGAGGCACGAAAAACTGTTTTTT. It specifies CAWRHEKLFF. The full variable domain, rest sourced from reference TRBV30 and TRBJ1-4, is SQTIHQWPATLVQPVGSPLSLECTVEGTSNPNLYWYRQAAGRGLQLLFYSVGIGQISSEVPQNLSASRPQDRQFILSSKKLLLSDSGFYLCAWRHEKLFFGSGTQLSVL.

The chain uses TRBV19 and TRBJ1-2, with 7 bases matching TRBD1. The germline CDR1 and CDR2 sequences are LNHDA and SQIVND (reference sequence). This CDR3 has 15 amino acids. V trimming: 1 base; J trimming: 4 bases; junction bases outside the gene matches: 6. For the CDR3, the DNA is TGTGCCAGTAGTATAGGCCCAGGGGGTGTCTATGGCTACACCTTC. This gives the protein CASSIGPGGVYGYTF.

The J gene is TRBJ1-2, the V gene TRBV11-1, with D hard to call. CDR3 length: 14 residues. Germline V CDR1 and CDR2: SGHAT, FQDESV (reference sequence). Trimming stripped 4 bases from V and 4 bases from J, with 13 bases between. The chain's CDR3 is CASSYREPSYGYTF. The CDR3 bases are TGTGCCAGCAGCTACCGGGAACCCAGCTATGGCTACACCTTC.

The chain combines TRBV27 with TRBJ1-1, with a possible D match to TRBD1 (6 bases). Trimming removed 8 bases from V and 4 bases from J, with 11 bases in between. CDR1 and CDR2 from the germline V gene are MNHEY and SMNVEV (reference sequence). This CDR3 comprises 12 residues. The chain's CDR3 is CASSQGGTEAFF. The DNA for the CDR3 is TGTGCCAGCTCCCAAGGGGGCACTGAAGCTTTCTTT.

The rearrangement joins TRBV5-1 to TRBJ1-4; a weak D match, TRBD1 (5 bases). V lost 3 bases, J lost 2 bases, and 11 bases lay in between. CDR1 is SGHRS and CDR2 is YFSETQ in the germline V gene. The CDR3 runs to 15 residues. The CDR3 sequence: CASSSSGGTNEKLFF. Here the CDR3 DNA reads TGCGCCAGCAGCTCCTCCGGGGGGACTAATGAAAAACTGTTTTTT.

CDR3 residues: CAWSPGGNEKLFF. The DNA for the CDR3 is TGTGCCTGGAGCCCGGGGGGTAATGAAAAACTGTTTTTT. This rearrangement joins TRBV30 to TRBJ1-4; D might be TRBD1 (5 bases). Trimming cost V 3 bases and J 4 bases, with 9 bases left between them. The CDR3 is 13 amino acids. CDR1 and CDR2 from the germline V gene are GTSNPN and SVGIG (reference sequence).

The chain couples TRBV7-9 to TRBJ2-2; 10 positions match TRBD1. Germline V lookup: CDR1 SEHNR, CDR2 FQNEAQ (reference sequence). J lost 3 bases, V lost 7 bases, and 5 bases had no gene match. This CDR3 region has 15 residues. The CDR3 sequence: CASNTGTGDTGELFF. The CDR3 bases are TGTGCCAGCAATACCGGGACAGGGGACACCGGGGAGCTGTTTTTT.

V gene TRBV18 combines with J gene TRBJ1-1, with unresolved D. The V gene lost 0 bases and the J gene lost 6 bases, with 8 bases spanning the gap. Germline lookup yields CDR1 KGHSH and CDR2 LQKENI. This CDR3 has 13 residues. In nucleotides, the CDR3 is TGTGCCAGCTCACCACCGGCTCTACCTGAAGCTTTCTTT. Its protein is CASSPPALPEAFF.

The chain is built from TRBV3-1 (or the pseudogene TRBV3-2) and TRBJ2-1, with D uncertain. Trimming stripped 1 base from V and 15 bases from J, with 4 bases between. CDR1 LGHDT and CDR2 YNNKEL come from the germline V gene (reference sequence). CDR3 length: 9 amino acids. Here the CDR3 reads CASSQVRFF. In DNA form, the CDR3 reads TGTGCCAGCAGCCAAGTTCGGTTCTTC.

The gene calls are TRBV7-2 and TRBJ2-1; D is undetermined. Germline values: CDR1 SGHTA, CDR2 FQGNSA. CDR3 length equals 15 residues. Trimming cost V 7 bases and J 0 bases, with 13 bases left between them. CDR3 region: CASKPSPTSYNEQFF. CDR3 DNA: TGTGCCAGCAAGCCGAGTCCTACCTCCTACAATGAGCAGTTCTTC. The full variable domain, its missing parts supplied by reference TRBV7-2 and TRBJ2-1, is GAGVSQSPSNKVTEKGKDVELRCDPISGHTALYWYRQSLGQGLEFLIYFQGNSAPDKSGLPSDRFSAERTGGSVSTLTIQRTQQEDSAVYLCASKPSPTSYNEQFFGPGTRLTVL.

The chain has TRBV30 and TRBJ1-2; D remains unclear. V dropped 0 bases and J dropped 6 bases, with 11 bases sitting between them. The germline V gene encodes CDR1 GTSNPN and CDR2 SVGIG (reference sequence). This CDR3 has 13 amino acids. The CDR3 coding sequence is TGTGCCTGGAGTGTATCACATCAAGATGGCTACACCTTC. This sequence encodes CAWSVSHQDGYTF. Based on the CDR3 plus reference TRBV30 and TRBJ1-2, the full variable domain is SQTIHQWPATLVQPVGSPLSLECTVEGTSNPNLYWYRQAAGRGLQLLFYSVGIGQISSEVPQNLSASRPQDRQFILSSKKLLLSDSGFYLCAWSVSHQDGYTFGSGTRLTVV.

The CDR3 DNA sequence: TGTGCCAGTAGTATGGGCAGCCCCTACGAGCAGTACTTC. Translating gives CASSMGSPYEQYF. The chain employs TRBV19 and TRBJ2-7; D is ambiguous. Germline lookup yields CDR1 LNHDA and CDR2 SQIVND (reference sequence). V was shortened by 3 bases and J by 2 bases, with 8 bases between the two germline ends. CDR3 size: 13 residues.

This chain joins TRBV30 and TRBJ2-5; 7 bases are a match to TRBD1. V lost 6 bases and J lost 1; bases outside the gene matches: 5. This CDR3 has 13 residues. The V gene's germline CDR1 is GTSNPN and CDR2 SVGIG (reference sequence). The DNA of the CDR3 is TGTGCCTGCCTACAGGGGTTCCAAGAGACCCAGTACTTC. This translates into CACLQGFQETQYF.

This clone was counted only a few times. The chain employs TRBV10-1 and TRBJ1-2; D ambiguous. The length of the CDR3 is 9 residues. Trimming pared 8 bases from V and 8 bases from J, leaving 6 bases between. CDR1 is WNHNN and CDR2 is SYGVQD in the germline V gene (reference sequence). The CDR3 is CASPGGYTF. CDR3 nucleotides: TGCGCCAGCCCCGGAGGCTACACCTTC.

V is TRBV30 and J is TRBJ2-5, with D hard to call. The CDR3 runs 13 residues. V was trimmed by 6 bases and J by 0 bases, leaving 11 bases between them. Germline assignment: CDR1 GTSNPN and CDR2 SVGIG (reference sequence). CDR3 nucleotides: TGTGCCTGCCTGGCCCCGTACCAAGAGACCCAGTACTTC. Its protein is CACLAPYQETQYF.